This T cell receptor (beta chain) was captured by sequencing in a study of blood T cell repertoires in COVID-19. Study-wide background: Both acute and convalescent COVID-19 samples were obtained from the United States, Italy and Spain. Sources were T cells, B-cell-depleted T cells, or PBMCs; the material itself was cDNA or gDNA.

J was trimmed by 7 bases and V by 6 bases; bases with no gene match: 9. Looked up from germline, CDR1 is MNHEY and CDR2 is SMNVEV (reference sequence). The CDR3 runs 16 residues. Authors' methods: The assay estimated nucleated cells by amplifying reference gene primers. Clones were read by immunoSEQ multiplex PCR, and TCRdb kept only the in-frame ones, dropping some. From that table come the V and J calls and clone size; the DNA was used to work out D and trimming. Of about 61,000 clones in the sample, 88% are singletons; the top ten hold over 20%. The sequenced sample consisted of peripheral blood. The receptor was isolated from a woman between 50 and 59 years old with active or convalescent COVID-19. The chain employs TRBV27 and TRBJ2-1; 13 nucleotides line up with TRBD2. CDR3 residues: CASSLATSGRRNEQFF. The CDR3 bases are TGTGCCAGCAGCTTGGCGACTAGCGGGAGGCGAAATGAGCAGTTCTTC.